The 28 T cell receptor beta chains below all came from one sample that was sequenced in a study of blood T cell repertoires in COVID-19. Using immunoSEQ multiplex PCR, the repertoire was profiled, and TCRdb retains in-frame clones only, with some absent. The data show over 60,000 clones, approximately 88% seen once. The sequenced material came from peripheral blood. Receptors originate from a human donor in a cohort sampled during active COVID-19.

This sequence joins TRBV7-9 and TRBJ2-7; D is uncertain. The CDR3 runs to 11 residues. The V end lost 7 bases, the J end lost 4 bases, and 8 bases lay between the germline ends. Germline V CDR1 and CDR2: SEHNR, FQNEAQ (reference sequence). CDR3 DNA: TGTGCCAGCACCGACACGTACGAGCAGTACTTC. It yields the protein CASTDTYEQYF. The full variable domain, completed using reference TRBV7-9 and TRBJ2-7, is DTGVSQNPRHKITKRGQNVTFRCDPISEHNRLYWYRQTLGQGPEFLTYFQNEAQLEKSRLLSDRFSAERPKGSFSTLEIQRTEQGDSAMYLCASTDTYEQYFGPGTRLTVT.

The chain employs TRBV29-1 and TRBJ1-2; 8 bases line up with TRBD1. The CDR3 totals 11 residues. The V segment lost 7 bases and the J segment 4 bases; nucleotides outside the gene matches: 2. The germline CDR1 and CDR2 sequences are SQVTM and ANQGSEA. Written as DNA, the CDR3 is TGCAGCGGGCAGGGGGCCTATGGCTACACCTTC. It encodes CSGQGAYGYTF. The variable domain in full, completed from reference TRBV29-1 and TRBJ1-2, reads SAVISQKPSRDICQRGTSLTIQCQVDSQVTMMFWYRQQPGQSLTLIATANQGSEATYESGFVIDKFPISRPNLTFSTLTVSNMSPEDSSIYLCSGQGAYGYTFGSGTRLTVV.

CDR3 coding DNA: TGCGCCAGCAGCGAAGACAGGGGCTATGAAGCTTTCTTT. This gives the protein CASSEDRGYEAFF. The chain carries TRBV5-1 and TRBJ1-1; 8 bases are a match to TRBD1. The ends lost 4 bases at V and 7 bases at J; junction bases unmatched: 6. The CDR3 length is 13 residues. Germline CDR1 and CDR2: SGHRS and YFSETQ.

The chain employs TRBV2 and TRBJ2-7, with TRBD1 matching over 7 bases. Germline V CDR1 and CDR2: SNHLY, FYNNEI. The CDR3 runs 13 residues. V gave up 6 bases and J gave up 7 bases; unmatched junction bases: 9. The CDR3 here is CASRTDRFGEQYF. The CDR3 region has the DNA TGTGCCAGCAGGACGGACAGGTTTGGGGAGCAGTACTTC.

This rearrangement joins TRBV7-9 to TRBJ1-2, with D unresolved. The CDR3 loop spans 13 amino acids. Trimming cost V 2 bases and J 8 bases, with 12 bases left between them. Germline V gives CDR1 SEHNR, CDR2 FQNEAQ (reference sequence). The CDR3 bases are TGTGCCAGCAGCTTAAGCACGGTATGGGGCTACACCTTC. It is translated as CASSLSTVWGYTF. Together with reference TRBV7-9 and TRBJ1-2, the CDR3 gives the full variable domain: DTGVSQNPRHKITKRGQNVTFRCDPISEHNRLYWYRQTLGQGPEFLTYFQNEAQLEKSRLLSDRFSAERPKGSFSTLEIQRTEQGDSAMYLCASSLSTVWGYTFGSGTRLTVV.

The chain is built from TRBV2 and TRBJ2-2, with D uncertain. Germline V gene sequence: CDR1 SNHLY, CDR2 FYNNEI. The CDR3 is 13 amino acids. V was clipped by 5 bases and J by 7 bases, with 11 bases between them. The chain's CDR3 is CASSPLEDGELFF. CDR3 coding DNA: TGTGCCAGCAGTCCCCTAGAGGACGGGGAGCTGTTTTTT.

This chain's CDR3 is CATDLQGRAEAFF. The CDR3 nucleotides read TGTGCCACCGATTTACAGGGGAGAGCTGAAGCTTTCTTT. The chain carries TRBV6-5 and TRBJ1-1; TRBD1 matches at 7 bases. Trimming at V came to 10 bases and at J to 6 bases, leaving 11 bases not matched to a gene. CDR3 length: 13 residues. Looked up from germline, CDR1 is MNHEY and CDR2 is SVGAGI.

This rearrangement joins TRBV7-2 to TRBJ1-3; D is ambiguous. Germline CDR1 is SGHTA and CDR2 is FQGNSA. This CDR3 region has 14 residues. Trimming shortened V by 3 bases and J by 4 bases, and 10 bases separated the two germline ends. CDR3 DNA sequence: TGTGCCAGCAGCTTCAGGTCGTCAGGAAACACCATATATTTT. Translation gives CASSFRSSGNTIYF. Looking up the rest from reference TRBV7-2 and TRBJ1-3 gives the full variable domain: GAGVSQSPSNKVTEKGKDVELRCDPISGHTALYWYRQSLGQGLEFLIYFQGNSAPDKSGLPSDRFSAERTGGSVSTLTIQRTQQEDSAVYLCASSFRSSGNTIYFGEGSWLTVV.

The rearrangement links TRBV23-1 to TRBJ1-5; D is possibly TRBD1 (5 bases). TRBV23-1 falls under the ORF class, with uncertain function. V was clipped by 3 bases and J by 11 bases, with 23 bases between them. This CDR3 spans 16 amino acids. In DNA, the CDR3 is TGCGCCAGCAGTCAGGGGGGGGAGGAAGCCAGGAGGGCCCAGCATTTT. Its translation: CASSQGGEEARRAQHF.

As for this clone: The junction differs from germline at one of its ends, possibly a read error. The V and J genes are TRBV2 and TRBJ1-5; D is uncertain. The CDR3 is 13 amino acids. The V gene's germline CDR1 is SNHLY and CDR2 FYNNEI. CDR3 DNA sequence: TGTGCCAACAGTGTCGACTCGTTCCAGCCCCAGCATTTT. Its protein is CANSVDSFQPQHF.

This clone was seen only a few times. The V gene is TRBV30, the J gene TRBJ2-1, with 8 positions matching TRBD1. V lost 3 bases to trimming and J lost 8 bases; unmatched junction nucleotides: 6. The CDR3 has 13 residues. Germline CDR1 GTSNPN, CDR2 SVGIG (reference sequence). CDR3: CAWRRTGRYEQFF. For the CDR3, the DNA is TGTGCCTGGAGGAGGACAGGGCGATATGAGCAGTTCTTC.

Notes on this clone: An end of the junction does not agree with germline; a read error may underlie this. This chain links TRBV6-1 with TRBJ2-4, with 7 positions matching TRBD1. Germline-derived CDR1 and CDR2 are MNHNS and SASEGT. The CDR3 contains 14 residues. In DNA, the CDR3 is TGTGCCAGCAGTCAAACCGGGACAGCAGTAAACATTCAGTTC. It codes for CASSQTGTAVNIQF.

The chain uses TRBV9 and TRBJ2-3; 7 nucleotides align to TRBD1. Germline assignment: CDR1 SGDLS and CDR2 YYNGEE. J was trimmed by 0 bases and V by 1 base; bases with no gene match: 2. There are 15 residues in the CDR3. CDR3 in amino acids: CASSVRQGSTDTQYF. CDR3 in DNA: TGTGCCAGCAGCGTACGACAGGGAAGCACAGATACGCAGTATTTT.

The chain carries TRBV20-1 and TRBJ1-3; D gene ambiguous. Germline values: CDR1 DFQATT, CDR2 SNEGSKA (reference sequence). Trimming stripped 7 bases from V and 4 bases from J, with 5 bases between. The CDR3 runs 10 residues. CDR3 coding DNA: TGCAGTGTCCAAGGAAACACCATATATTTT. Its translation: CSVQGNTIYF.

CDR3 in DNA: TGTGCCAGCAGCGTAGCTACGAGCAGGTCAGATGGCAATGAGCAGTTCTTC. Protein sequence: CASSVATSRSDGNEQFF. J is TRBJ2-1 and V is TRBV9; D is unresolved. Germline values: CDR1 SGDLS, CDR2 YYNGEE. The CDR3 sequence is 17 residues long. V lost 0 bases and J lost 6, with 19 bases in between.

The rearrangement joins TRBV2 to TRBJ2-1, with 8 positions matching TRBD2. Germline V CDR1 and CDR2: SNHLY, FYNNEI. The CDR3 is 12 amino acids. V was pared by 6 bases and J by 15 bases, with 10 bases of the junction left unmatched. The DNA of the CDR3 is TGTGCCAGCAGCCCAATAGCGGGAAGCACGTTCTTC. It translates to CASSPIAGSTFF.

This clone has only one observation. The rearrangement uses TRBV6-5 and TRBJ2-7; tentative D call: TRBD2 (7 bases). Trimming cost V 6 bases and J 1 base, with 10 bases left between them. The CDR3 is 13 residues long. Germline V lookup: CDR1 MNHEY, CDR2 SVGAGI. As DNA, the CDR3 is TGTGCCAGCAGGGGGGGGCCTTCCTACGAGCAGTACTTC. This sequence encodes CASRGGPSYEQYF.

CDR3 bases: TGTGCCAGCAGTTTATCCCCCCTCCGACTGCCGCCGGTGAATGGCTACACCTTC. This codes for CASSLSPLRLPPVNGYTF. The chain employs TRBV27 and TRBJ1-2, with D hard to call. CDR1 is MNHEY, CDR2 SMNVEV, per germline (reference sequence). The CDR3 sequence is 18 residues long. V lost 0 bases and J 6 bases, leaving 23 bases between the germline ends.

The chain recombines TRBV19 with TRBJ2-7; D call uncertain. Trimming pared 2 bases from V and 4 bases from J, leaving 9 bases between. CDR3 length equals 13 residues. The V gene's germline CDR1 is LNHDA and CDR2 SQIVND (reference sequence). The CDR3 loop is CASSIRRGYEQYF. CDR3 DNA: TGTGCCAGTAGTATACGGCGAGGTTACGAGCAGTACTTC.

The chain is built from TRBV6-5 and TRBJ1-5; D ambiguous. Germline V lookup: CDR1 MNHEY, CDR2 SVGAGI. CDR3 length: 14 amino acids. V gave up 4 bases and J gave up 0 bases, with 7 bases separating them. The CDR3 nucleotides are TGTGCCAGCAGTTTACATTATAGCAATCAGCCCCAGCATTTT. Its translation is CASSLHYSNQPQHF.

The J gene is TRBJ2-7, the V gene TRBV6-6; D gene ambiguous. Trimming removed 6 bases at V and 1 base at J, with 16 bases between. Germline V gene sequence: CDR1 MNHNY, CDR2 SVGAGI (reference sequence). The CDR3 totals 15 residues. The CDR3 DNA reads TGTGCCAGCAGCCACCCGACGAGGAGTTCCTACGAGCAGTACTTC. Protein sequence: CASSHPTRSSYEQYF.

CDR3 sequence reads: CASSQERIQYF. The CDR3 DNA sequence: TGCGCCAGCAGCCAAGAGAGGATCCAGTACTTC. This chain uses TRBV4-1 with TRBJ2-7; D is ambiguous. Trimming stripped 0 bases from V and 10 bases from J, with 7 bases between. CDR3 length: 11 residues. Germline loops: CDR1 MGHRA, CDR2 YSYEKL.

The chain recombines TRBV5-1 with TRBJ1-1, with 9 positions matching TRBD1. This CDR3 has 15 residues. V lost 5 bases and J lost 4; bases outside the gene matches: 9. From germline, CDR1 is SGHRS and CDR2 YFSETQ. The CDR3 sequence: CASSSLSTGGTEAFF. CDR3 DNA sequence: TGCGCCAGCAGTTCGTTGTCGACAGGGGGCACTGAAGCTTTCTTT.

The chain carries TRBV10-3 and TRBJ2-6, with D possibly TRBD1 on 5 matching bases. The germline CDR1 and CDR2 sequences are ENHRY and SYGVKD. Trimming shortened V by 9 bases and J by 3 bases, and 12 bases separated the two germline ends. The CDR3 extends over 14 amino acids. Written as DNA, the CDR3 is TGTGCCATTGGGGCGGCAGATGGGGCCAACGTCCTGACTTTC. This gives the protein CAIGAADGANVLTF.

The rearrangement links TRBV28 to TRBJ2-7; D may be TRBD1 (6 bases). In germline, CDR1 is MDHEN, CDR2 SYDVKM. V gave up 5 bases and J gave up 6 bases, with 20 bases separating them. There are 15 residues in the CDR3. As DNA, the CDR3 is TGTGCCAGCAGTATCCGGGACATAGGGAGCTCCGAGCAGTACTTC. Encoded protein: CASSIRDIGSSEQYF.

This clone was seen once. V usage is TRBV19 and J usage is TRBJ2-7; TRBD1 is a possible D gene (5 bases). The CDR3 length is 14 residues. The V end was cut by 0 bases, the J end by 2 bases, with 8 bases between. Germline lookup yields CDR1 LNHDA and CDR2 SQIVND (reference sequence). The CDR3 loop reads CASSIEQGPYEQYF. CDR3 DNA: TGTGCCAGTAGTATAGAGCAGGGTCCCTACGAGCAGTACTTC.

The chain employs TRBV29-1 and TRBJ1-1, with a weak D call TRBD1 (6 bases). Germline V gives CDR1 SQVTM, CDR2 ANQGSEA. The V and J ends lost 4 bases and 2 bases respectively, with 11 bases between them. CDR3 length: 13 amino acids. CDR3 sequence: CSVATGINTEAFF. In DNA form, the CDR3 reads TGCAGCGTTGCGACAGGAATTAACACTGAAGCTTTCTTT.

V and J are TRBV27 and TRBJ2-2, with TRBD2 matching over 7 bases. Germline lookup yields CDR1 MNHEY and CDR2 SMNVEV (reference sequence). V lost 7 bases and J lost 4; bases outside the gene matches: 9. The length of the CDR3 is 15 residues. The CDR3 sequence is CASNPLAGVTGELFF. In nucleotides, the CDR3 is TGTGCCAGCAATCCCCTTGCGGGAGTCACCGGGGAGCTGTTTTTT.